A single sample is the source of the 14 T cell receptor beta chains below, sequenced in a study of blood T cells in healthy people across ages. A second PCR, run for about 6 to 11 cycles, used a sample-barcoded 5' primer plus a J-beta primer mix. MiXCR, applied by TCRdb to the 5' RACE reads, yields one record per CDR3 protein. The sample lists 1.5 million to 1.8 million distinct CDR3 sequences, approximately 43% occurring once. Sequencing input: blood. The receptors shown here come from a woman in her late teens or twenties in good health.

The chain recombines TRBV6-2 or TRBV6-3 with TRBJ2-1, with TRBD2 matching over 7 bases. Trimming took 6 bases from V and 3 from J; bases not matched to a gene: 8. The CDR3 spans 15 residues. Germline V gene sequence: CDR1 MNHEY, CDR2 SVGEGT. CDR3 DNA sequence: TGTGCCAGCAGGGACCAGCGGGGTCTCTACAATGAGCAGTTCTTC. As protein: CASRDQRGLYNEQFF.

The genes are TRBV3-1 and TRBJ1-1, with D possibly matching TRBD1 (5 bases). Germline CDR1 and CDR2: LGHDT and YNNKEL (reference sequence). V gave up 0 bases and J gave up 4 bases, with 9 bases separating them. There are 14 residues in the CDR3. In nucleotides, the CDR3 is TGTGCCAGCAGCCAAGAGCTTGGGGGCACTGAAGCTTTCTTT. Protein product: CASSQELGGTEAFF.

The J gene is TRBJ2-1, the V gene TRBV10-2, with D possibly being TRBD1 (7 bases). This CDR3 comprises 16 residues. Germline V gene data show CDR1 as WSHSY and CDR2 as SAAADI. Deletions cut 0 bases from V and 8 bases from J, with 17 bases between. The DNA of the CDR3 is TGCGCCAGCAGTGAGTCTTCAGGGGGGCCGCGCCATGAGCAGTTCTTC. This codes for CASSESSGGPRHEQFF.

The chain uses TRBV9 and TRBJ1-5, with D tentatively TRBD1 (5 bases). The V gene's germline CDR1 is SGDLS and CDR2 YYNGEE. V lost 4 bases, J lost 5 bases, and 16 bases lay in between. This CDR3 comprises 15 residues. The CDR3 sequence: CASSRGPAEHQPQHF. The DNA of the CDR3 is TGTGCCAGCAGCAGGGGACCCGCCGAGCATCAGCCCCAGCATTTT.

This clonotype was counted a few times. The chain has TRBV20-1 and TRBJ2-3, with 9 bases identical to TRBD2. This CDR3 region has 14 residues. The V and J ends lost 8 bases and 1 base, in that order; junction bases with no gene match: 7. Germline values: CDR1 DFQATT, CDR2 SNEGSKA (reference sequence). This CDR3 reads CSPRGGGGTDTQYF. CDR3 nucleotides: TGCAGTCCAAGGGGCGGGGGGGGCACAGATACGCAGTATTTT.

This clonotype was seen more than once but under ten times. The chain uses TRBV6-5 and TRBJ1-2, with D maybe TRBD1 (5 bases). V was cut by 6 bases and J by 5 bases, with 22 bases left in between. CDR3 size: 16 residues. Germline CDR1 MNHEY, CDR2 SVGAGI. The CDR3 loop reads CASSRPVTGTTYGYTF. The DNA of the CDR3 is TGTGCCAGCAGCCGTCCAGTTACCGGGACGACATATGGCTACACCTTC.

The CDR3 loop reads CASSKSNTGELFF. Written as DNA, the CDR3 is TGTGCCAGCAGCAAAAGTAACACCGGGGAGCTGTTTTTT. This chain uses TRBV7-6 with TRBJ2-2; D not certain. V gave up 5 bases and J gave up 2 bases, with 6 bases separating them. This CDR3 has 13 amino acids. The germline V gene encodes CDR1 SGHVS and CDR2 FNYEAQ. Filled out from reference TRBV7-6 and TRBJ2-2, the complete variable domain reads GAGVSQSPRYKVTKRGQDVALRCDPISGHVSLYWYRQALGQGPEFLTYFNYEAQQDKSGLPNDRFSAERPEGSISTLTIQRTEQRDSAMYRCASSKSNTGELFFGEGSRLTVL.

Only one count was recorded for this clonotype. The J gene is TRBJ2-3, the V gene TRBV6-2 or TRBV6-3; D is possibly TRBD2 (6 bases). The CDR3 totals 16 residues. Per the germline V gene, CDR1 is MNHEY and CDR2 is SVGEGT. V lost 6 bases and J 9 bases, leaving 25 bases between the germline ends. Written as DNA, the CDR3 is TGTGCCAGCAGCGGGCGATGGGAGCGACGGGGAGGCACGCAGTATTTT. As protein: CASSGRWERRGGTQYF.

This clonotype came up a few times. This CDR3 reads CASSLAVSGLKNIQYF. In DNA, the CDR3 is TGTGCCAGCAGCTTAGCTGTTAGCGGGTTAAAAAACATTCAGTACTTC. The chain carries TRBV7-2 and TRBJ2-4, with 7 positions matching TRBD2. V lost 0 bases to trimming and J lost 4 bases; unmatched junction nucleotides: 6. Looked up from germline, CDR1 is SGHTA and CDR2 is FQGNSA. This CDR3 has 16 amino acids. The full variable domain, in which reference TRBV7-2 and TRBJ2-4 provide the parts outside the CDR3, is GAGVSQSPSNKVTEKGKDVELRCDPISGHTALYWYRQSLGQGLEFLIYFQGNSAPDKSGLPSDRFSAERTGGSVSTLTIQRTQQEDSAVYLCASSLAVSGLKNIQYFGAGTRLSVL.

The rearrangement joins TRBV7-2 to TRBJ2-5; a possible D gene is TRBD2 (6 bases). The DNA end lines up better with TRBJ2-1; the J call may be wrong. The length of the CDR3 is 13 residues. CDR1 SGHTA and CDR2 FQGNSA come from the germline V gene. CDR3 nucleotides: TGTGCCAGCAGCCATGAGGGACTCCAACTCCAGTTCTTC. Protein: CASSHEGLQLQFF.

The chain combines TRBV6-2 or TRBV6-3 with TRBJ2-1, with 12 bases identical to TRBD2. Germline lookup yields CDR1 MNHEY and CDR2 SVGEGT. There are 16 residues in the CDR3. The junction had 1 base not matched to a gene; V was cut back by 2 bases and J by 2 bases. CDR3 region: CASSYTSGGTYNEQFF. CDR3 DNA sequence: TGTGCCAGCAGTTACACTAGCGGGGGGACCTACAATGAGCAGTTCTTC.

The sample holds many counts of this clonotype. V gene TRBV29-1 combines with J gene TRBJ1-1; 7 nucleotides agree with TRBD1. V was clipped by 7 bases and J by 0 bases; unmatched bases: 11. Germline V gene lookup returns CDR1 SQVTM and CDR2 ANQGSEA. The CDR3 runs to 15 residues. The CDR3 region is CSAAPGGGMNTEAFF. CDR3 nucleotides: TGCAGCGCCGCCCCAGGGGGGGGCATGAACACTGAAGCTTTCTTT.

There are a few counts of this clonotype. The chain links TRBV10-3 to TRBJ2-7; D is tentatively TRBD1 or TRBD2 (5 bases each). Trimming took 10 bases from V and 7 from J, leaving 17 bases between them. CDR3 length: 12 amino acids. Germline V gives CDR1 ENHRY, CDR2 SYGVKD. The CDR3, as DNA: TGTGCCACCGAAGGGGAGTCTAATGAGCAGTACTTC. Encoded protein: CATEGESNEQYF.

This clonotype has only a few counts. The chain links TRBV12-3 or TRBV12-4 to TRBJ2-1, with a possible D match to TRBD1 (5 bases). V was clipped by 7 bases and J by 8 bases, with 27 bases between them. This CDR3 has 17 amino acids. The DNA of the CDR3 is TGTGCCAGCACCCCCCGGCTAGGGGTTTATGAGGTCTATGAGCAGTTCTTC. This translates into CASTPRLGVYEVYEQFF.